This note documents a single T cell receptor beta chain sequence. What it binds is not known. CDR1 and CDR2 (germline): SEHNR, FQNEAQ (reference sequence). V lost 1 base and J lost 5, with 15 bases in between. The CDR3 loop spans 16 amino acids. The PCR contained 60 Vbeta and 13 Jbeta primers. This table comes from immunoSEQ multiplex PCR, and its TCRdb copy is limited to in-frame clones, with some not included. The data include about 54,000 clones; the top ten clones carry about 6.7%. These data come from a study of cytomegalovirus exposure and HLA in healthy donors. Findings of the study overall: Presence/absence analyses rested on an assumption that sequencing depth was roughly uniform across donors.

The clonotype originates from a woman between 40 and 50 years old in good health and CMV-seronegative. The sequenced sample consisted of PBMCs. This chain uses TRBV7-9 with TRBJ2-1; D may be TRBD1 (5 bases). CDR3 nucleotides: TGTGCCAGCAGCTTAGTATGGACCCAGGGCGACAATGAGCAGTTCTTC. Translating gives CASSLVWTQGDNEQFF.